The 5 T cell receptor beta chains presented below share a single source sample, sequenced in a study of regulatory T cells in long-lasting Graves disease. As for time point: persistent/refractory GD, antithyroid drugs over 5 years with positive TRAb. PBMCs provided the RNA from which the TCR library was made. Construction of the TCR beta libraries employed iRepertoire HTBI primers in conjunction with Arm-PCR of CDR3 regions. TCRdb analysed the multiplex PCR reads with MiXCR anew, one entry per CDR3 protein. The sample has about 460,000 distinct CDR3 sequences; about 20% are singletons. The sequencing here drew on peripheral blood mononuclear cells (PBMCs), taken when the disease was refractory, from a patient treated with antithyroid drugs. The receptors were gathered from a female donor with Graves disease.

This clonotype was found a few times. This chain connects TRBV7-2 to TRBJ1-5; possible D gene TRBD1, 5 bases. This CDR3 is built from 15 residues. The germline V gene encodes CDR1 SGHTA and CDR2 FQGNSA. The ends were cut back, 1 base at V and 1 base at J, with 8 bases in the middle. CDR3 nucleotide sequence: TGTGCCAGCAGCTTAGGGGGGGGAAGCAATCAGCCCCAGCATTTT. Amino acids: CASSLGGGSNQPQHF.

CDR3 in DNA: TGTGCCAGCAGTCCGAGTTGGCAGCATGAGCAGTTCTTC. Translating it yields CASSPSWQHEQFF. J is TRBJ2-1 and V is TRBV2; no firm D call. Germline V gene sequence: CDR1 SNHLY, CDR2 FYNNEI. This CDR3 has 13 residues. Trimming removed 5 bases at V and 8 bases at J, with 13 bases between.

This clonotype was recorded many times. The chain links TRBV28 to TRBJ1-5; maybe TRBD1 (5 bases). The V gene's germline CDR1 is MDHEN and CDR2 SYDVKM. V was pared by 1 base and J by 6 bases, with 10 bases between. The CDR3 runs to 14 residues. CDR3 sequence (DNA): TGTGCCAGCAGTTTATATGAGGGGTCTCAGCCCCAGCATTTT. As protein: CASSLYEGSQPQHF.

There are a few counts of this clonotype. This chain links TRBV5-1 with TRBJ1-6, with D unresolved. Trimming left V 4 bases short and J 10 bases short, with 18 bases between. The CDR3 is made up of 15 amino acids. Germline V gene lookup returns CDR1 SGHRS and CDR2 YFSETQ. CDR3 in amino acids: CASSPWRSEGSPLHF. The DNA for the CDR3 is TGCGCCAGCAGCCCGTGGAGGAGCGAGGGCTCACCCCTCCACTTT. The full variable domain, rest sourced from reference TRBV5-1 and TRBJ1-6, is KAGVTQTPRYLIKTRGQQVTLSCSPISGHRSVSWYQQTPGQGLQFLFEYFSETQRNKGNFPGRFSGRQFSNSRSEMNVSTLELGDSALYLCASSPWRSEGSPLHFGNGTRLTVT.

This rearrangement joins TRBV9 to TRBJ2-7; the D gene is possibly TRBD2 (6 bases). CDR3 length: 15 residues. The germline V and J ends were trimmed by 3 bases and 2 bases, with 15 bases remaining between them. The germline V gene has CDR1 SGDLS and CDR2 YYNGEE. This CDR3 is CASSGRGGDPYEQYF. DNA of the CDR3: TGTGCCAGCAGCGGCCGTGGAGGGGACCCCTACGAGCAGTACTTC.